These T cell receptor beta chains were read from a single sample in a study of blood T cell repertoires in COVID-19. Clones were sequenced by immunoSEQ multiplex PCR, and TCRdb holds only the in-frame ones, with some missing. Of some 130,000 clones detected, around 80% appear once; the ten largest clones hold approximately 2%. Input material: peripheral blood. These receptors all stem from an older man with acute or convalescent COVID-19. Each CDR3 is given with its conserved first and last residue. The order of the fields is D gene, clone size, CDR3 length, V gene, CDR3 protein. D genes are given only for firm matches. Clone size is not always given. Where it is, it says once, few, many or a class for expanded clones.

TRBD2 NA 14 TRBV6-5 CASSRTSGTDTQYF
NA NA 14 TRBV27 CASSLGGPNSPLHF
NA once 17 TRBV28 CASSFYPPGGGGSPLHF
NA NA 14 TRBV5-1 CASSLGGRDQPQHF
NA once 13 TRBV5-1 CASSLGQFNGYTF
NA once 14 TRBV28 CASSLDSRDNEQFF
TRBD2 once 14 TRBV2 CASSAGGGGNEQFF
NA NA 14 TRBV27 CASMGRSGDNEQFF
NA NA 16 TRBV18 CASSPPSTVRYNEQFF
TRBD1 NA 16 TRBV19 CASSIEPGQGHGGYTF
NA many 14 TRBV5-1 CASSPEGGRDTQYF
TRBD1 NA 13 TRBV27 CASRGTGDKPQHF
NA NA 18 TRBV4-2 CASSQEFRQGGANEKLFF
NA NA 15 TRBV19 CASSIQAGLGYGYTF
TRBD1 NA 15 TRBV7-9 CASSTLGQGGEKLFF
NA NA 14 TRBV19 CATQPRLGGTEAFF
NA NA 16 TRBV5-1 CASSGDTGWGNTEAFF
TRBD1 NA 12 TRBV6-5 CASKQGALGYTF
NA NA 15 TRBV6-6 CASSYPPAVRTEAFF
NA once 14 TRBV6-5 CASIRQTNTGELFF